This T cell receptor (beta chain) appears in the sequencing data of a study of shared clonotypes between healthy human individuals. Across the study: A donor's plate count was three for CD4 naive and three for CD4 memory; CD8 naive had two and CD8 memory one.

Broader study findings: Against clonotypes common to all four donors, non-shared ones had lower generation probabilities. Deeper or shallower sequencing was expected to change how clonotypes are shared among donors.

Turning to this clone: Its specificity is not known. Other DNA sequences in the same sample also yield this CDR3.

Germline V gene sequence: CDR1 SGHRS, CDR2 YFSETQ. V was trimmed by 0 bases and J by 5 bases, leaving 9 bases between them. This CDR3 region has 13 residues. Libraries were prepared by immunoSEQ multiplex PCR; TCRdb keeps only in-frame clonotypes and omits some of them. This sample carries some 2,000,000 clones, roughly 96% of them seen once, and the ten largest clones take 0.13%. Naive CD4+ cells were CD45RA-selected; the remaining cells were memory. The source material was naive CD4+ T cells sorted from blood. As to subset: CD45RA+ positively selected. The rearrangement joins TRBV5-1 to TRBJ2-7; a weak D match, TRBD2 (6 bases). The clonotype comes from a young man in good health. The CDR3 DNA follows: TGCGCCAGCAGCTTGGCGGGAGTCGACGAGCAGTACTTC. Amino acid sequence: CASSLAGVDEQYF.